This T cell receptor beta chain was identified in a study of blood T cells in healthy people across ages. Study observations and caveats: As naive T cell percentage varied, TCR beta diversity correlated strongly with it. Investigators treated diversity estimates from one million T cells as underestimates.

For the second PCR, which ran for 7 to 11 cycles, a sample-barcoded 5' primer and a J-beta primer mix were used. Via MiXCR, TCRdb re-called the 5' RACE reads, giving one row per CDR3 protein. The sample shows fewer than 2,000,000 distinct CDR3 sequences, roughly a third of them seen only once. V gave up 5 bases and J gave up 2 bases, with 11 bases separating them. CDR3 length equals 13 residues. Germline loops: CDR1 GTSNPN, CDR2 SVGIG (reference sequence). A word on this clonotype: The antigen remains undetermined.

Sequenced sample: blood. The rearrangement links TRBV30 to TRBJ2-3; D is perhaps TRBD1 (7 bases). The sequence came from a woman in her twenties or thirties in good health. The CDR3 nucleotides are TGTGCCTGGGACAGGGAGGACACAGATACGCAGTATTTT. Its translation is CAWDREDTDTQYF.